The clone carrying this TCR beta chain has more than one count but fewer than ten. Its antigen is not known. The CDR3 is made up of 16 amino acids. CDR1 and CDR2 from the germline V gene are SGHTA and FQGTGA. The data are from a study of post-analysis software for immune sequencing data. Study-level information: Disease trajectories encompassed relapsing-remitting, secondary progressive and progressive-relapsing multiple sclerosis. Study results and caveats: A significant reduction in normalized Chao1 diversity was observed in multiple sclerosis patients versus controls. In patients, about five TRBV segments were more frequent than in controls, with TRBV5-6, TRBV5-1 and TRBV20-1 among them. The authors found that F measure strongly co-clustered same-batch samples.

Researchers reported that TCR beta cDNA libraries carried unique molecular identifiers. T cells numbering roughly 0.9 to 10 million yielded cDNA molecules that totaled about 500,000. From the PCR reads, TCRdb called clonotypes with MiXCR, one entry per CDR3 protein. The repertoire consists of 740,000 or so distinct CDR3 sequences, with approximately 53% occurring once and the leading ten covering around 4.5%. The sample consisted of blood. The source is a girl between 5 and 17 years old with multiple sclerosis. V and J are TRBV7-3 and TRBJ2-5; 12 nucleotides match TRBD1. The closer fit of TRBJ2-7 to the DNA end suggests the J call may be wrong. CDR3 bases: TGTGCCAGCAGCAAGACCGGGACAGGGGGCAATCACGAGCAGTACTTC. This translates into CASSKTGTGGNHEQYF.